This T cell receptor (beta chain) was sequenced in a study of cytomegalovirus exposure and HLA in healthy donors. Study-wide context: Among the approximately 380 donors who were genotyped, about 80% fell in the genetic ancestry cluster that is associated with self-reported Caucasian donors.

Findings and limits, study-wide: The records held CMV serostatus as the only immune exposure information.

The CDR3 spans 10 residues. Looked up from germline, CDR1 is MNHEY and CDR2 is SMNVEV (reference sequence). Concerning this clone itself: Its target is unknown.

PCR amplification relied on 60 Vbeta primers (plus 13 Jbeta primers). Study processing details: Per a later analysis, the number of unique TCR beta chains was some 80 million, of which 9 million to 14 million were shared. Profiling relied on immunoSEQ multiplex PCR, and the TCRdb table lists in-frame clones only, not all of them. V and J calls and clone size follow that table, whereas D and trimming were derived from the DNA. The sample consists of around 200,000 clones, less than 90% of them appearing once. The chain is built from TRBV27 and TRBJ1-1; no reliable D call. The source material was PBMCs. This receptor was taken from a man between 45 and 60 years old in good health and CMV-seronegative. CDR3 in amino acids: CAAPVSEAFF. In DNA, the CDR3 is TGTGCAGCCCCGGTTTCTGAAGCTTTCTTT.